This TCR beta chain derives from a study of metastatic and nonmetastatic thyroid tumors. General study findings and limits: In both blood and tumor samples, TCR beta diversity was reported significantly higher for malignant than benign nodules.

V lost 6 bases to trimming and J lost 9 bases; unmatched junction nucleotides: 8. CDR1 is MNHNS, CDR2 SASEGT, per germline. This CDR3 has 14 amino acids. Concerning this clone itself: Its antigen is still unknown.

TCRdb re-called the PCR reads through MiXCR. The sample gives over 55,000 clones, less than 30% of which show up once; roughly 15% is in the top ten. No patient had received any treatment before thyroid surgery. The TCR was taken from a female donor with papillary thyroid cancer or a benign thyroid nodule (not recorded which). Some clones in this sample may be carry-over from other donors' samples. The material sequenced was blood. The chain combines TRBV6-1 with TRBJ1-6; 7 nucleotides align to TRBD1. CDR3 DNA: TGTGCCAGCAGCCTCGGACAGGCAGGTTCACCCCTCCACTTT. Residues: CASSLGQAGSPLHF.